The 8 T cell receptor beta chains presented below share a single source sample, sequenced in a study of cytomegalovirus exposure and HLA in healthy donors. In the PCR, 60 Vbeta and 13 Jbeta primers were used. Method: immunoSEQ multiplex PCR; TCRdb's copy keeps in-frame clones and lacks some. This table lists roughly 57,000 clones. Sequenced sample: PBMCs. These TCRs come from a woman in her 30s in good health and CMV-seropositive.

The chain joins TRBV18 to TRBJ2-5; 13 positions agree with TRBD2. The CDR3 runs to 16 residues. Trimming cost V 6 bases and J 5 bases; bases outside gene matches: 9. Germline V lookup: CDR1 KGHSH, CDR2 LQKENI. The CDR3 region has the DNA TGTGCCAGCTCCCAGAGGACTAGCGGGAGAGGGGAGACCCAGTACTTC. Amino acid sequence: CASSQRTSGRGETQYF.

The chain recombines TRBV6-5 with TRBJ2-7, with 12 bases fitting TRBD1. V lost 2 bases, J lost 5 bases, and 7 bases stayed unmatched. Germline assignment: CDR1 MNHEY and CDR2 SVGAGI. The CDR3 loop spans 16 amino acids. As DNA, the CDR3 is TGTGCCAGCAGTTACGCTGGCGGGACAGGGGGCCACGAGCAGTACTTC. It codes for CASSYAGGTGGHEQYF.

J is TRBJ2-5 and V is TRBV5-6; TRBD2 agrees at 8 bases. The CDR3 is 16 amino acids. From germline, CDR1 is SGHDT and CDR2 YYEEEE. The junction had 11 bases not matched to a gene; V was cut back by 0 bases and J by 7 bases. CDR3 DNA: TGTGCCAGCAGCTTGGGTGGCGGGGGGTACCGTGGGACCCAGTACTTC. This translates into CASSLGGGGYRGTQYF.

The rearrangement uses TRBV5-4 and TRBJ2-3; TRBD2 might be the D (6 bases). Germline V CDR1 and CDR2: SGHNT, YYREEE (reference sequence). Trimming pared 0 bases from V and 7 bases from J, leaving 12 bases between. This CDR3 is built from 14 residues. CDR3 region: CASSLAGDGYTQYF. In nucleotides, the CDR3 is TGTGCCAGCAGCTTGGCGGGAGACGGGTATACGCAGTATTTT. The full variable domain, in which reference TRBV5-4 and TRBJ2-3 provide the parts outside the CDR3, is ETGVTQSPTHLIKTRGQQVTLRCSSQSGHNTVSWYQQALGQGPQFIFQYYREEENGRGNFPPRFSGLQFPNYSSELNVNALELDDSALYLCASSLAGDGYTQYFGPGTRLTVL.

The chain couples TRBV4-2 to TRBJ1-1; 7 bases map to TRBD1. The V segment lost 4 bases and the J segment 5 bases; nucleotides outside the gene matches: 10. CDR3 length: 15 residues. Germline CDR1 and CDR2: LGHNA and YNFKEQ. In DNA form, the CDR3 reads TGTGCCAGCAGCCTGGCCCAGGGGGTAGGAACTGAAGCTTTCTTT. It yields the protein CASSLAQGVGTEAFF.

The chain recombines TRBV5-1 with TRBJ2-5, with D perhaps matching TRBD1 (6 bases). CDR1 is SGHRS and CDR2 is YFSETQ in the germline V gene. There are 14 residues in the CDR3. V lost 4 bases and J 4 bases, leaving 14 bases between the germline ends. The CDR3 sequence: CASSITGQGETQYF. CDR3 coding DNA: TGCGCCAGCAGCATAACAGGGCAGGGAGAGACCCAGTACTTC. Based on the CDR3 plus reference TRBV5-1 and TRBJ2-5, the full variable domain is KAGVTQTPRYLIKTRGQQVTLSCSPISGHRSVSWYQQTPGQGLQFLFEYFSETQRNKGNFPGRFSGRQFSNSRSEMNVSTLELGDSALYLCASSITGQGETQYFGPGTRLLVL.

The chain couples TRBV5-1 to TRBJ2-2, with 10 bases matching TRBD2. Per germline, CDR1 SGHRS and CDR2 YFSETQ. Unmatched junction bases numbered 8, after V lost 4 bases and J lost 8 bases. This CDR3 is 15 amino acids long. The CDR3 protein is CASSTLPGLAGELFF. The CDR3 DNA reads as TGCGCCAGCAGCACTCTCCCGGGACTAGCGGGGGAGCTGTTTTTT.

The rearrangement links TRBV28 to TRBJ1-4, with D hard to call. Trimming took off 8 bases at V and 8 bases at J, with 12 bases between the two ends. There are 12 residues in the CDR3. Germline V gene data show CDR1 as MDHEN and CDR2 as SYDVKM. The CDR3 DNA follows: TGTGCCAGCCGCCATGCGGGGGAAAAACTGTTTTTT. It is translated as CASRHAGEKLFF. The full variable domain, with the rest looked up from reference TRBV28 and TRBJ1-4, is DVKVTQSSRYLVKRTGEKVFLECVQDMDHENMFWYRQDPGLGLRLIYFSYDVKMKEKGDIPEGYSVSREKKERFSLILESASTNQTSMYLCASRHAGEKLFFGSGTQLSVL.